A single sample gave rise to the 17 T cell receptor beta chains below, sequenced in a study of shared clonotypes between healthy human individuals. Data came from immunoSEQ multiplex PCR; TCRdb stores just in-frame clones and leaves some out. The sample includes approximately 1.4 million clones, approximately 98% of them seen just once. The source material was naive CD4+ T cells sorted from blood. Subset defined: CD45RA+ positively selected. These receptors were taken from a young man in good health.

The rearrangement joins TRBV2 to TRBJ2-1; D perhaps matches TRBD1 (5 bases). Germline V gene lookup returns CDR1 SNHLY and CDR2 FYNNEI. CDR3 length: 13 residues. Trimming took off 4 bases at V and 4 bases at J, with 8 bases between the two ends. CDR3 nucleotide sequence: TGTGCCAGCAGTGGAAAGGGGTACAATGAGCAGTTCTTC. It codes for CASSGKGYNEQFF.

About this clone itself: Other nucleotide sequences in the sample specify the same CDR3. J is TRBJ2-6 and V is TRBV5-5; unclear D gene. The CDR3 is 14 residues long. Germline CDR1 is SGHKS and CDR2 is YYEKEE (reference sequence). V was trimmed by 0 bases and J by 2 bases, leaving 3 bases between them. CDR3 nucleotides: TGTGCCAGCAGCTTGGGAGCTGGGGCCAACGTCCTGACTTTC. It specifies CASSLGAGANVLTF.

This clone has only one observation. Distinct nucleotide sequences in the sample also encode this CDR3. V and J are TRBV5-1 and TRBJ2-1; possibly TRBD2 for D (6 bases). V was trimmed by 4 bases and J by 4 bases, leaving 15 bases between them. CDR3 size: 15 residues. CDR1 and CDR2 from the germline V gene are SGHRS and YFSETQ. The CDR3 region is CASSPTGTPYNEQFF. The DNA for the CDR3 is TGCGCCAGCAGCCCGACCGGGACTCCTTACAATGAGCAGTTCTTC.

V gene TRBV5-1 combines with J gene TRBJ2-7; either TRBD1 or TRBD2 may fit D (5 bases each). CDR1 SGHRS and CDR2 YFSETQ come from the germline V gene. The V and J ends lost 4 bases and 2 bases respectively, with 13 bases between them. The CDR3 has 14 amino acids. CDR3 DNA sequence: TGCGCCAGCAGCGTATCGGGACCGGCCTACGAGCAGTACTTC. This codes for CASSVSGPAYEQYF.

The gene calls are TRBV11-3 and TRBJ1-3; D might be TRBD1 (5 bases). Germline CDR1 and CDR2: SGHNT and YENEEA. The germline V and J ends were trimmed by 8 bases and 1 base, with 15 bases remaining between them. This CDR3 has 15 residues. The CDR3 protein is CASLWGGVSGNTIYF. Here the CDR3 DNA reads TGTGCCAGCCTATGGGGGGGAGTGTCTGGAAACACCATATATTTT.

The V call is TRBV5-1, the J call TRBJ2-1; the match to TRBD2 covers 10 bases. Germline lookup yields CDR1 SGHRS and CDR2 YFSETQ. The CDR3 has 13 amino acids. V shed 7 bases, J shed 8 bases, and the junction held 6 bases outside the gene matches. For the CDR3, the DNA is TGCGCCAGCTGGCCTAGCGGGAGTCATGAGCAGTTCTTC. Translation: CASWPSGSHEQFF.

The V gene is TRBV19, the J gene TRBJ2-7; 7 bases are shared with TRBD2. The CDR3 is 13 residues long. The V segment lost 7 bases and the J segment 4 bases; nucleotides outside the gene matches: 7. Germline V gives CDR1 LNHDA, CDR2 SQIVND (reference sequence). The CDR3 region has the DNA TGTGCCAGTAACCCGACCGGGGGGTACGAGCAGTACTTC. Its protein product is CASNPTGGYEQYF.

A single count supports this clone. The CDR3 is CASSSGTGGGDTQYF. The DNA of the CDR3 is TGCGCCAGCAGCTCCGGGACAGGGGGTGGAGATACGCAGTATTTT. This sequence joins TRBV5-1 and TRBJ2-3, with 11 bases identical to TRBD1. This CDR3 has 15 residues. Germline V gene sequence: CDR1 SGHRS, CDR2 YFSETQ. The ends lost 3 bases at V and 5 bases at J; junction bases unmatched: 5.

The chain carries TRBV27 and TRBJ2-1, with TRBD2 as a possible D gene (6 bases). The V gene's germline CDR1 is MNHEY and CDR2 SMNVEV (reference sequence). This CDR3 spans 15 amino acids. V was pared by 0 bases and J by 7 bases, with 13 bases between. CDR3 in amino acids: CASSLSRLVTNEQFF. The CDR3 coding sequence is TGTGCCAGCAGTTTATCGCGACTAGTTACTAATGAGCAGTTCTTC.

This CDR3 is CASNFNLGTQYF. The CDR3 DNA sequence: TGTGCCAGCAACTTCAACCTCGGGACCCAGTACTTC. The chain is built from TRBV7-9 and TRBJ2-5; D not resolved. Germline CDR1 is SEHNR and CDR2 is FQNEAQ (reference sequence). This CDR3 contains 12 residues. V was trimmed by 7 bases and J by 7 bases, leaving 13 bases between them.

The CDR3 sequence is CASSLEHPQPQHF. The CDR3 nucleotides are TGTGCCAGCAGCTTAGAACACCCTCAGCCCCAGCATTTT. The genes are TRBV7-2 and TRBJ1-5; no clear D. Trimming left V 1 base short and J 6 bases short, with 7 bases between. This CDR3 spans 13 amino acids. Germline V gene sequence: CDR1 SGHTA, CDR2 FQGNSA.

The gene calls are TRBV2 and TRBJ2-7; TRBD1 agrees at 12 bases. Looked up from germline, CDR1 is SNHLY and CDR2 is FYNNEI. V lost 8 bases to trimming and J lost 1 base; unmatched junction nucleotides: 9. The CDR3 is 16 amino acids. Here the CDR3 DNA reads TGTGCCAGCCACCGGGACAGGGGGCTGGGGTCCTACGAGCAGTACTTC. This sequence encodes CASHRDRGLGSYEQYF.

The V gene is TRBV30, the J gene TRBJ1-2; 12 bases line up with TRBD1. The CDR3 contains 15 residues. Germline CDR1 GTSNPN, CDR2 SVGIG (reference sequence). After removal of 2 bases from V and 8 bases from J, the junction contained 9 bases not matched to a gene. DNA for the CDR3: TGTGCCTGGAGTATATTCCTGGGGACAGGGGGCGGCTACACCTTC. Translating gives CAWSIFLGTGGGYTF.

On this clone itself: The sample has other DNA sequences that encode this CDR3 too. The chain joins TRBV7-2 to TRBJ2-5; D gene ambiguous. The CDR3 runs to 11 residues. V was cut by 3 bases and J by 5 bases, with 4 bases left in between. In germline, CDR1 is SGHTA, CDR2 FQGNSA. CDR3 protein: CASSLSETQYF. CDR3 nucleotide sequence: TGTGCCAGCAGCTTGAGTGAGACCCAGTACTTC. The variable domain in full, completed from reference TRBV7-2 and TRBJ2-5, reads GAGVSQSPSNKVTEKGKDVELRCDPISGHTALYWYRQSLGQGLEFLIYFQGNSAPDKSGLPSDRFSAERTGGSVSTLTIQRTQQEDSAVYLCASSLSETQYFGPGTRLLVL.

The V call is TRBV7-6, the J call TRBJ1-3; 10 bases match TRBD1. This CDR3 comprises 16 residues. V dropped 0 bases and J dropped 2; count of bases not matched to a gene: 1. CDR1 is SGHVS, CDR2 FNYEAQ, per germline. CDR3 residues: CASSLAGTGAGNTIYF. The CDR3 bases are TGTGCCAGCAGCTTAGCCGGGACAGGGGCTGGAAACACCATATATTTT.

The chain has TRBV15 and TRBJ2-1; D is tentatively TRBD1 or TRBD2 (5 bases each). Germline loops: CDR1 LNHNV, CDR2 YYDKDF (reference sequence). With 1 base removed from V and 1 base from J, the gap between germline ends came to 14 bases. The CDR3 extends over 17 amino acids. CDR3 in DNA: TGTGCCACCAGCAGAGTGTCAGGGAGTAGGTCCTACAATGAGCAGTTCTTC. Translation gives CATSRVSGSRSYNEQFF. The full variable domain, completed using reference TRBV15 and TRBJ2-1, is DAMVIQNPRYQVTQFGKPVTLSCSQTLNHNVMYWYQQKSSQAPKLLFHYYDKDFNNEADTPDNFQSRRPNTSFCFLDIRSPGLGDTAMYLCATSRVSGSRSYNEQFFGPGTRLTVL.

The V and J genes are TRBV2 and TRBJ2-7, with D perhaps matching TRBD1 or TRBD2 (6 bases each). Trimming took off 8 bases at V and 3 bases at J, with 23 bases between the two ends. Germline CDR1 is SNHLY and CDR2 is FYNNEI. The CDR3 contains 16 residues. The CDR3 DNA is TGTGCCAGCTTTAAACAGGGAGGTCCCACCAACTACGAGCAGTACTTC. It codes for CASFKQGGPTNYEQYF.